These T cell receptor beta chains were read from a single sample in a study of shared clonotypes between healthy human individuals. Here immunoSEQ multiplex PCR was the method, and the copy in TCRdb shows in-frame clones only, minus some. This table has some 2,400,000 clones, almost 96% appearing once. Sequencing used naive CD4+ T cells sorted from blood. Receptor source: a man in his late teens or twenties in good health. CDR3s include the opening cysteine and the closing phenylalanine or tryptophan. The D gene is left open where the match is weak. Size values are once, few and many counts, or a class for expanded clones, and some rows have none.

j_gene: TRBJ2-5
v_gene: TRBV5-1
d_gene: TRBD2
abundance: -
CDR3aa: CASSSHLSPSGRGETQYF
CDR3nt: TGCGCCAGCAGCTCCCACCTATCACCTAGCGGGAGAGGAGAGACCCAGTACTTC

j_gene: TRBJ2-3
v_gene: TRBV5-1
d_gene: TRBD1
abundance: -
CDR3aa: CASSLSDRGRTDTQYF
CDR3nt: TGCGCCAGCAGCCTATCAGACAGGGGTAGAACAGATACGCAGTATTTT

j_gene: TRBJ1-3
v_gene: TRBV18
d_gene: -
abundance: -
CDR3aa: CASSPGGQGFSGNTIYF
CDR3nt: TGTGCCAGCTCACCCGGCGGCCAGGGTTTTAGTGGAAACACCATATATTTT

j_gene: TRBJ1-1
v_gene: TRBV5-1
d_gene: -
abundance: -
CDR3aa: CASSTEDSNTEAFF
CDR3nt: TGCGCCAGCAGCACGGAGGACTCAAACACTGAAGCTTTCTTT

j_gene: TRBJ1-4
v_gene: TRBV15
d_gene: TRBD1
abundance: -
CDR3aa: CATSRAGQILVATNEKLFF
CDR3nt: TGTGCCACCAGCAGAGCGGGACAGATATTAGTTGCAACTAATGAAAAACTGTTTTTT

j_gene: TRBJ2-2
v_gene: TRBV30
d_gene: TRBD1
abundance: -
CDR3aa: CACRQGANTGELFF
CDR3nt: TGTGCCTGCCGACAGGGAGCGAACACCGGGGAGCTGTTTTTT

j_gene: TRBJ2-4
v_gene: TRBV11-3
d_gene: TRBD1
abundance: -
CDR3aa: CASSIGQGAKNIQYF
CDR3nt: TGTGCCAGCAGCATCGGACAGGGTGCGAAAAACATTCAGTACTTC

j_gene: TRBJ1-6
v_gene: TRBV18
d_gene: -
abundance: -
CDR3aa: CASSPGGGDSPLHF
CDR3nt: TGTGCCAGCTCACCGGGAGGGGGAGATTCACCCCTCCACTTT

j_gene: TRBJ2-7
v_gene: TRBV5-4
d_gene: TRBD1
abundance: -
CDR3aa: CASSLQGQGNYEQYF
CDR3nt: TGTGCCAGCAGCTTGCAGGGACAGGGTAACTACGAGCAGTACTTC

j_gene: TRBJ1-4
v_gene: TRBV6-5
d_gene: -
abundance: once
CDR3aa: CASASSSTTNEKLFF
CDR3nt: TGTGCCAGCGCTTCCTCGAGCACGACTAATGAAAAACTGTTTTTT

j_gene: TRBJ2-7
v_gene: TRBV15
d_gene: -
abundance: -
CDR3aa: CATRLDWGAYEQYF
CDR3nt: TGTGCCACCAGACTAGATTGGGGCGCCTACGAGCAGTACTTC

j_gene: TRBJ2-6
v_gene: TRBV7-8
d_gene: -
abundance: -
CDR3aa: CASSLDGANVLTF
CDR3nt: TGTGCCAGCAGCTTGGACGGGGCCAACGTCCTGACTTTC

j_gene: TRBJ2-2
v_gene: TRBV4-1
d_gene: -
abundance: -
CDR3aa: CASSQDPTGTYTGELFF
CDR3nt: TGCGCCAGCAGCCAAGATCCAACGGGGACCTACACCGGGGAGCTGTTTTTT

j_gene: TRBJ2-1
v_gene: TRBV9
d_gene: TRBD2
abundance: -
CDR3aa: CASSVAGLARDEQFF
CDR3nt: TGTGCCAGCAGCGTAGCAGGACTAGCGAGAGATGAGCAGTTCTTC

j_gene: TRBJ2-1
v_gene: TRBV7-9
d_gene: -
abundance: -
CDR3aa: CASSLLLPRGRDYNEQFF
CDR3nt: TGTGCCAGCAGCTTACTCCTGCCAAGGGGGAGGGACTACAATGAGCAGTTCTTC

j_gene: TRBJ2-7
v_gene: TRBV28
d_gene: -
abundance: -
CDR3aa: CASSRLFEQYF
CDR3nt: TGTGCCAGCAGCCGACTGTTCGAGCAGTACTTC

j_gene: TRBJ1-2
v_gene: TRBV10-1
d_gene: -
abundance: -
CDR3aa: CASSEPNDQGWGYGYTF
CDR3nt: TGCGCCAGCAGTGAACCCAATGATCAGGGGTGGGGCTATGGCTACACCTTC

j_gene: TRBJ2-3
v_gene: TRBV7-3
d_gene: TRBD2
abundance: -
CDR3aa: CASSFSGGIDTQYF
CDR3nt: TGTGCCAGCAGCTTTAGCGGGGGGATAGATACGCAGTATTTT

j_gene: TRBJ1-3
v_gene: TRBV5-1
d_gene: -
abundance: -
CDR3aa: CASSLVGNSGNTIYF
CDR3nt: TGCGCCAGCAGCTTGGTGGGGAACTCTGGAAACACCATATATTTT

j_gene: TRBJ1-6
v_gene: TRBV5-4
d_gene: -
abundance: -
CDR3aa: CASSLEGYNSPLHF
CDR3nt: TGTGCCAGCAGCTTGGAAGGCTATAATTCACCCCTCCACTTT

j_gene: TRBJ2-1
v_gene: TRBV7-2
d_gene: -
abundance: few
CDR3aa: CASSPWRTETDEQFF
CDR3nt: TGTGCCAGCAGTCCTTGGCGGACCGAAACGGATGAGCAGTTCTTC

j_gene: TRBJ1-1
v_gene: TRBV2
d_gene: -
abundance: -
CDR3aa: CASSEALRGTSEAFF
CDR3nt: TGTGCCAGCAGTGAAGCGCTGCGAGGGACTTCTGAAGCTTTCTTT

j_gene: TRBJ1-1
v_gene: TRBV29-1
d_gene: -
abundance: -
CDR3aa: CSASEGRDTEAFF
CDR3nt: TGCAGCGCTTCGGAGGGGCGGGACACTGAAGCTTTCTTT

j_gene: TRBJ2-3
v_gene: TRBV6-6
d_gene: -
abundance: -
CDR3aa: CASGGSTDTQYF
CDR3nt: TGTGCCAGCGGCGGGAGCACAGATACGCAGTATTTT

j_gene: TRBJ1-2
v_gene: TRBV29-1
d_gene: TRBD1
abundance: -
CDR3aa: CSVGPRQGEYGYTF
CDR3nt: TGCAGCGTTGGACCGCGACAGGGTGAATATGGCTACACCTTC

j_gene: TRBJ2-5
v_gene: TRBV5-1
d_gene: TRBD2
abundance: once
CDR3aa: CASSLDRWLAGAFQETQYF
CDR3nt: TGCGCCAGCAGCTTGGATCGGTGGCTAGCGGGGGCCTTCCAAGAGACCCAGTACTTC

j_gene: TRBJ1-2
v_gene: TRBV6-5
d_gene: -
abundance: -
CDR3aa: CASSAPGRMFGYTF
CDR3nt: TGTGCCAGCAGCGCACCGGGGAGAATGTTTGGCTACACCTTC

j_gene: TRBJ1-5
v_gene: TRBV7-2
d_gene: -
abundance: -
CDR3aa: CASSLTSTGNQPQHF
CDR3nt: TGTGCCAGCAGCCTAACATCAACAGGGAATCAGCCCCAGCATTTT

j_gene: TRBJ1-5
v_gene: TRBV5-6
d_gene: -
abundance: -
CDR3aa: CASSLIGFDQPQHF
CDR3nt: TGTGCCAGCAGCTTGATAGGGTTCGATCAGCCCCAGCATTTT

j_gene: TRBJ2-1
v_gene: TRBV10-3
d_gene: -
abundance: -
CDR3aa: CAISEWGGATYNEQFF
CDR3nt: TGTGCCATCAGTGAGTGGGGCGGGGCGACCTACAATGAGCAGTTCTTC

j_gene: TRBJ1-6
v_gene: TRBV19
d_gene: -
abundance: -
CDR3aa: CATTGRPNSPLHF
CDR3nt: TGTGCCACCACGGGACGGCCGAATTCACCCCTCCACTTT

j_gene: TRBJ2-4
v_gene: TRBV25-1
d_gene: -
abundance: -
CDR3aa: CASSPSFQGIGADIQYF
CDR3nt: TGTGCCAGCAGCCCCTCTTTCCAGGGGATAGGGGCGGACATTCAGTACTTC

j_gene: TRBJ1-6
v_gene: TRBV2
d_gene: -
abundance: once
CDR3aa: CASRGGEGAYNSPLHF
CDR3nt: TGTGCCAGCAGAGGGGGGGAGGGGGCCTATAATTCACCCCTCCACTTT

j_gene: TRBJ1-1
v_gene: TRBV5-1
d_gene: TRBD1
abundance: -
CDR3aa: CASSPGQALMNTEAFF
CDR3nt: TGCGCCAGCAGTCCTGGACAGGCCCTCATGAACACTGAAGCTTTCTTT

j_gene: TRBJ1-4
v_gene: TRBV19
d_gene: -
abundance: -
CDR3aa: CASAAGTGGRKLFF
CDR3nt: TGTGCCAGTGCCGCCGGGACGGGGGGGAGAAAACTGTTTTTT

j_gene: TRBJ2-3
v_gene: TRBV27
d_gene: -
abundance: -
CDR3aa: CASSRDLAMGDTQYF
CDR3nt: TGTGCCAGCTCCCGGGACCTTGCAATGGGGGATACGCAGTATTTT

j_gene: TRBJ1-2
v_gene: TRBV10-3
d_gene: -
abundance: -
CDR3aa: CAISESAGLDGYTF
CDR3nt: TGTGCCATCAGTGAGTCAGCAGGCTTGGATGGCTACACCTTC

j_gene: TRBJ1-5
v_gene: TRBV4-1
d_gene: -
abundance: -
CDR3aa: CASSPGGPSEPQHF
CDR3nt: TGCGCCAGCAGCCCGGGGGGTCCCTCGGAGCCCCAGCATTTT

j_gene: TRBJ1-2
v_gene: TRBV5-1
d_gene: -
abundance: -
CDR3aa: CASSPPRGGADGYTF
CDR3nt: TGCGCCAGCAGCCCTCCTCGTGGGGGGGCGGATGGCTACACCTTC

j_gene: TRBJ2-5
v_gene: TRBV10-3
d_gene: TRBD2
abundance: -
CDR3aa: CAISESPGGQETQYF
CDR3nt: TGTGCCATCAGTGAGTCGCCCGGGGGGCAAGAGACCCAGTACTTC

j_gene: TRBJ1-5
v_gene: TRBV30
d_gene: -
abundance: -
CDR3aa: CAWSGWQEGDQPQHF
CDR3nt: TGTGCCTGGAGTGGATGGCAGGAAGGGGATCAGCCCCAGCATTTT

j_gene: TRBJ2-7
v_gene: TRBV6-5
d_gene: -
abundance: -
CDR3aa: CASSRTPVLEQYF
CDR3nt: TGTGCCAGCAGCAGGACTCCCGTTCTCGAGCAGTACTTC

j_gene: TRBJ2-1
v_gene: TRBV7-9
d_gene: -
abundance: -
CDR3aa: CASSPVIGGGPREQFF
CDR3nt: TGTGCCAGCAGCCCAGTTATAGGGGGAGGGCCGCGGGAGCAGTTCTTC

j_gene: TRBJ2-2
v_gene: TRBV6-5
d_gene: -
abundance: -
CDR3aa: CASSYSGLTFGELFF
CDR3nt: TGTGCCAGCAGTTACTCAGGTCTGACGTTCGGGGAGCTGTTTTTT

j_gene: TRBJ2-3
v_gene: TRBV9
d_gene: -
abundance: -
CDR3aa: CASSVGLGSLGSDTQYF
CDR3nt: TGTGCCAGCAGCGTAGGCTTGGGGTCCCTCGGGTCAGATACGCAGTATTTT

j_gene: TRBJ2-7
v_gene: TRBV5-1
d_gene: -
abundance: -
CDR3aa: CASSLAGSEQYF
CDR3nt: TGCGCCAGCAGCTTGGCAGGGAGCGAACAGTACTTC

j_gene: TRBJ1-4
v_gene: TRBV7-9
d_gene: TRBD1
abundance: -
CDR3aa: CASSYGGQYNEKLFF
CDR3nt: TGTGCCAGCAGTTACGGGGGACAGTATAATGAAAAACTGTTTTTT

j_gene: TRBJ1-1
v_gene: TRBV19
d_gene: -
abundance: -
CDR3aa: CASSISGNTEAFF
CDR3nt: TGTGCCAGTAGTATTTCAGGGAACACTGAAGCTTTCTTT

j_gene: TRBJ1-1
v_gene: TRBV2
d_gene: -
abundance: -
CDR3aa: CASSGRGIAEAFF
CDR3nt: TGTGCCAGCAGTGGCAGGGGCATCGCTGAAGCTTTCTTT

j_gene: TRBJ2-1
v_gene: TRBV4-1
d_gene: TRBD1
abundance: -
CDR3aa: CASSQWDSVYNEQFF
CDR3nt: TGCGCCAGCAGCCAGTGGGACAGTGTCTACAATGAGCAGTTCTTC

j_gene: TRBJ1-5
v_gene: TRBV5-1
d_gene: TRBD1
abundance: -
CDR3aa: CASSMTGANNQPQHF
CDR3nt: TGCGCCAGCAGCATGACAGGGGCTAACAATCAGCCCCAGCATTTT

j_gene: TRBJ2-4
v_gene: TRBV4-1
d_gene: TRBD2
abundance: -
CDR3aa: CASSQEGGVAKNIQYF
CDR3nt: TGCGCCAGCAGCCAAGAGGGAGGGGTAGCCAAAAACATTCAGTACTTC

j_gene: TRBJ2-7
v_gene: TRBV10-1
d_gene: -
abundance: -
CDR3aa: CASSDPGAYEQYF
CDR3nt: TGCGCCAGCAGTGACCCAGGGGCCTACGAGCAGTACTTC

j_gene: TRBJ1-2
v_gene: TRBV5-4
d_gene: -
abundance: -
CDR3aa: CASSFVSGFRANYGYTF
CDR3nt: TGTGCCAGCAGCTTCGTTTCAGGGTTTCGCGCTAACTATGGCTACACCTTC

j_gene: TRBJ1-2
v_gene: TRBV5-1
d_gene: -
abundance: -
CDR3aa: CASSRQVNEFNGYTF
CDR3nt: TGCGCCAGCAGCCGACAGGTTAACGAGTTCAATGGCTACACCTTC

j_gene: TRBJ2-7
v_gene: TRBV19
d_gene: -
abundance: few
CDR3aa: CASSIAGESSYEQYF
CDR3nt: TGTGCCAGTAGTATAGCAGGGGAAAGCTCCTACGAGCAGTACTTC

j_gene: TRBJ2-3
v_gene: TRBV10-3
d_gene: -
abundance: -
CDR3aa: CAIGAAGTDTQYF
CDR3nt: TGTGCCATCGGGGCGGCGGGAACAGATACGCAGTATTTT